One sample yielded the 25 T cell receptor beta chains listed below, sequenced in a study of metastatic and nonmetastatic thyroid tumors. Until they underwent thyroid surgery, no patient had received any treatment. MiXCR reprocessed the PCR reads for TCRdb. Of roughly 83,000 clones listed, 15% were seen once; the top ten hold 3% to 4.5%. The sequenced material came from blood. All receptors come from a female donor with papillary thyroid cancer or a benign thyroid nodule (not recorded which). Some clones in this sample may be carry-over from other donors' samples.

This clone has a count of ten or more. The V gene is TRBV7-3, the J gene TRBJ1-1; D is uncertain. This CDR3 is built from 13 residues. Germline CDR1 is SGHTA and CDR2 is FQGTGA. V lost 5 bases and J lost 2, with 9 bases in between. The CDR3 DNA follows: TGTGCCAGCAGCCCGGAAGCTAACACTGAAGCTTTCTTT. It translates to CASSPEANTEAFF.

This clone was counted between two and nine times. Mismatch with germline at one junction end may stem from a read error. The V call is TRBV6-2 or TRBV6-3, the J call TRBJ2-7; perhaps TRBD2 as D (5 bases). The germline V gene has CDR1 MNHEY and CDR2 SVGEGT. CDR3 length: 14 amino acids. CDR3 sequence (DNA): TGTTCCAGCAGTTACGAGCGGTTTCTCTACGAGCAGTACTTC. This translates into CSSSYERFLYEQYF.

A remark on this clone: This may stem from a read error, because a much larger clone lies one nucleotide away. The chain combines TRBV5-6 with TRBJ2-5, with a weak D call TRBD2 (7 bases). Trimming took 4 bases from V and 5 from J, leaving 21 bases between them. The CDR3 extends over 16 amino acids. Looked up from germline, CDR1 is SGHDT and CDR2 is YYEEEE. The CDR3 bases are TGTGCCAGCAGCCTGGCCATCGGGGGGCCGGGGGAGACCCAGTACTTC. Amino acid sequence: CASSLAIGGPGETQYF.

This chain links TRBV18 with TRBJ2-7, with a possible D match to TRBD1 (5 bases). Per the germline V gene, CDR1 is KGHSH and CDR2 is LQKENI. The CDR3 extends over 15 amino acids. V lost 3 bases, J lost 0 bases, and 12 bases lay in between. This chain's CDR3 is CASSPTVQVSYEQYF. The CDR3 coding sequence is TGTGCCAGCTCACCGACAGTCCAGGTCTCCTACGAGCAGTACTTC.

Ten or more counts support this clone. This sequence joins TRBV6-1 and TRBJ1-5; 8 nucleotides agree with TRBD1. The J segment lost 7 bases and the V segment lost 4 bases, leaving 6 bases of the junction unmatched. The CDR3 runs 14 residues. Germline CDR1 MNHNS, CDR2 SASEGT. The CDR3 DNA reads TGTGCCAGCAGTGCCGACAGGGGAGGGCAGCCCCAGCATTTT. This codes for CASSADRGGQPQHF.

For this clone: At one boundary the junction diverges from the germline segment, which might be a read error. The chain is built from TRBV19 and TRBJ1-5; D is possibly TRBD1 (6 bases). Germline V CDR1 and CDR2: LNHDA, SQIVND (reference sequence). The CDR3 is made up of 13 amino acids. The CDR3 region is CASSIDRNQPQRF. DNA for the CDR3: TGTGCCAGTAGTATTGACAGGAATCAGCCCCAACGTTTT.

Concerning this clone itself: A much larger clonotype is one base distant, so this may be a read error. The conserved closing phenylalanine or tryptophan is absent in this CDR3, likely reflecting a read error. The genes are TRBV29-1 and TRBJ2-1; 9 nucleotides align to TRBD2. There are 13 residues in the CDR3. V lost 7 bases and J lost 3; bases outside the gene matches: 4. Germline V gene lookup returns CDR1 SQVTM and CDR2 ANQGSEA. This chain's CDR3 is CSGLRGGYNEQFL. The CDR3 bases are TGCAGCGGTTTGCGGGGGGGCTACAATGAGCAGTTCCTC.

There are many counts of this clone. The CDR3 region is CAWSVQGRDTGELFF. The CDR3 coding sequence is TGTGCCTGGAGTGTACAGGGGCGCGACACCGGGGAGCTGTTTTTT. The chain uses TRBV30 and TRBJ2-2; 7 bases align to TRBD1. J gave up 3 bases and V 0 bases, and 4 bases lay outside the gene matches. Germline V gene sequence: CDR1 GTSNPN, CDR2 SVGIG (reference sequence). CDR3 size: 15 residues.

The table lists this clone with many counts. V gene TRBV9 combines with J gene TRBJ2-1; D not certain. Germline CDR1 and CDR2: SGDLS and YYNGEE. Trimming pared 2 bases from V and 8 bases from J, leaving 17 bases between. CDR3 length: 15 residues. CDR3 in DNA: TGTGCCAGCAGCGTCGTAGGGTGGGGTCATGATGAGCAGTTCTTC. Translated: CASSVVGWGHDEQFF.

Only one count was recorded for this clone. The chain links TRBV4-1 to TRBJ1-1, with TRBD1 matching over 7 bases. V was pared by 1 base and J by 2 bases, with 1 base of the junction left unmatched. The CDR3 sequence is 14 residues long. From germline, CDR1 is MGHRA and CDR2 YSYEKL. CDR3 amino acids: CASSQGGGNTEAFF. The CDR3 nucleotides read TGCGCCAGCAGCCAAGGAGGGGGCAACACTGAAGCTTTCTTT.

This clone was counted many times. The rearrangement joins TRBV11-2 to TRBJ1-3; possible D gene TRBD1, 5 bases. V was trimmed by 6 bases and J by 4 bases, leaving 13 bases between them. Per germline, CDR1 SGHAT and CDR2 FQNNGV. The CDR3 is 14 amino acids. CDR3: CASRRGQIGNTIYF. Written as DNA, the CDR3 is TGTGCCAGCAGACGTGGACAAATAGGAAACACCATATATTTT.

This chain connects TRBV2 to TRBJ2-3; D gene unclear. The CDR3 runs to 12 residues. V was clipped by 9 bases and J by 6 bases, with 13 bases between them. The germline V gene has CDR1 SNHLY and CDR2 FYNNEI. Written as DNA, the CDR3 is TGTGCCAGAAGTCATACTCAGGATACGCAGTATTTT. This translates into CARSHTQDTQYF.

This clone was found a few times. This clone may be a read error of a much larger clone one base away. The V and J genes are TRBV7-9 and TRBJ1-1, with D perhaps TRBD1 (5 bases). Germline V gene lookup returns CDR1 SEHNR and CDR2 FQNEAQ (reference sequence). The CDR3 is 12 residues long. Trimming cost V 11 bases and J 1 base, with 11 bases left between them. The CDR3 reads CAGGRGNTEAFF. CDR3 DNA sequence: TGTGCCGGGGGACGGGGGAACACTGAAGCTTTCTTT.

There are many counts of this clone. The CDR3 coding sequence is TGCAGTGCTTTTTTGACAGGGAACTATGGCTACACCTTC. It yields the protein CSAFLTGNYGYTF. The gene calls are TRBV20-1 and TRBJ1-2; 7 nucleotides align to TRBD1. The germline V gene encodes CDR1 DFQATT and CDR2 SNEGSKA (reference sequence). The CDR3 totals 13 residues. V was pared by 5 bases and J by 2 bases, with 5 bases of the junction left unmatched.

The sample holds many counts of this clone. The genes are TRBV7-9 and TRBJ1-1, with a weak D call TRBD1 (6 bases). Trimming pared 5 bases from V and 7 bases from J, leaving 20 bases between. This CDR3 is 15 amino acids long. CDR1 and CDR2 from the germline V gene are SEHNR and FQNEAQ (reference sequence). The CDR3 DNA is TGTGCCAGCAGCCCCGCATGGGGGGGGGGCGGTGAAGCTTTCTTT. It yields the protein CASSPAWGGGGEAFF. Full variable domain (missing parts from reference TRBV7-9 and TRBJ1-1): DTGVSQNPRHKITKRGQNVTFRCDPISEHNRLYWYRQTLGQGPEFLTYFQNEAQLEKSRLLSDRFSAERPKGSFSTLEIQRTEQGDSAMYLCASSPAWGGGGEAFFGQGTRLTVV.

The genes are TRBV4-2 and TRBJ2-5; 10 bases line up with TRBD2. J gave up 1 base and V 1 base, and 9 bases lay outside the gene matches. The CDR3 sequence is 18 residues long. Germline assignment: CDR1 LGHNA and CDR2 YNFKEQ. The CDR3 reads CASSQVQAGGPTQETQYF. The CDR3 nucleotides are TGTGCCAGCAGCCAAGTTCAAGCGGGGGGGCCGACCCAAGAGACCCAGTACTTC.

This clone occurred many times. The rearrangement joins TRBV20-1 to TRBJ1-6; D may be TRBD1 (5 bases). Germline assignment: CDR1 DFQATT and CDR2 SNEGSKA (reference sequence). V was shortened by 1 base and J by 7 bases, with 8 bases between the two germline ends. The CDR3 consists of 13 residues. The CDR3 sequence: CSARATVNSPLHF. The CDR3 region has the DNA TGCAGTGCTAGAGCGACAGTCAATTCACCCCTCCACTTT.

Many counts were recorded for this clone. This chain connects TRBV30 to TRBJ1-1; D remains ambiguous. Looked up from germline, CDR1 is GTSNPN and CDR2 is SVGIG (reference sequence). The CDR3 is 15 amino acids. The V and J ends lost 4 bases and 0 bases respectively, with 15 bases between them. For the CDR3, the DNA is TGTGCCTGGAACGAGGCCGGATTAATGAACACTGAAGCTTTCTTT. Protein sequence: CAWNEAGLMNTEAFF.

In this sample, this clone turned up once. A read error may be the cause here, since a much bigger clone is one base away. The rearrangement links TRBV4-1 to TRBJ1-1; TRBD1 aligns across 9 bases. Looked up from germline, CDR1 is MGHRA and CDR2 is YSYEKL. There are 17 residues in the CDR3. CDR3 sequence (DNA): TGCTCCAGCAGCCAGCCCGGGACAGGGCGGAGGAGGACTGAAGCTTTCTTT. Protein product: CSSSQPGTGRRRTEAFF.

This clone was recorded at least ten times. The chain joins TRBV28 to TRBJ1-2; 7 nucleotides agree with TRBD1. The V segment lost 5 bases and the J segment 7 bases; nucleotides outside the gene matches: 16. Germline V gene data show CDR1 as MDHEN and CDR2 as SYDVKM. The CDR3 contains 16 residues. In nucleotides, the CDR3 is TGTGCCAGCAGTCTTTTGGGACGAATAACAGGGGTTGGCTACACCTTC. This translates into CASSLLGRITGVGYTF.

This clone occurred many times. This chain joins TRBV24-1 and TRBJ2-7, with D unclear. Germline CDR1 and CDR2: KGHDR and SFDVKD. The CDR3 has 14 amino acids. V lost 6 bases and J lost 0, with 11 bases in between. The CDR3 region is CATSRGRSSYEQYF. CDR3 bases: TGTGCCACCAGTCGCGGCAGAAGCTCCTACGAGCAGTACTTC.

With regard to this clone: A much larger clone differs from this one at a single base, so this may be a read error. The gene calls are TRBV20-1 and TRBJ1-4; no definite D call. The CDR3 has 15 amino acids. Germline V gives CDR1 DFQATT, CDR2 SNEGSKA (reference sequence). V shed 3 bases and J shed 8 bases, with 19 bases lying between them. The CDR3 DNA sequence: TGCAGTGCTAGCCCGTCCTCGGTGGAAAGGGAAAAACTGTTTTTT. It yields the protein CSASPSSVEREKLFF.

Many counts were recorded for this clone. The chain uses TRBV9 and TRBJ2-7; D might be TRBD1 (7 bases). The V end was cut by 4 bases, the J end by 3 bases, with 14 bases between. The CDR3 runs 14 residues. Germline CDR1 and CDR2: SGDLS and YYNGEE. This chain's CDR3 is CASSPRDSDYEQYF. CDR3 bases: TGTGCCAGCAGCCCGCGGGACAGCGACTACGAGCAGTACTTC.

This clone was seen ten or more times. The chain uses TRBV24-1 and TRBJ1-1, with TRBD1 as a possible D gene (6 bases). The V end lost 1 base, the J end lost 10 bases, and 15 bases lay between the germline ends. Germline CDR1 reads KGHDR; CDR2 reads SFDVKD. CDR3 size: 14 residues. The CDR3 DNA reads TGTGCCACCAGTGATTTTCGGGGGCTCGAGGGAGCTTTCTTT. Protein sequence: CATSDFRGLEGAFF.

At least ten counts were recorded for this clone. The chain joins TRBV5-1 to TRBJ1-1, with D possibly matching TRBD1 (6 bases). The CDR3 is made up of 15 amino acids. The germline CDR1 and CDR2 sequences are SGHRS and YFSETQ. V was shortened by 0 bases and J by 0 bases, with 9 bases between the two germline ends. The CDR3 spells CASSLEQGMNTEAFF. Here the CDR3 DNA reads TGCGCCAGCAGCTTGGAACAGGGCATGAACACTGAAGCTTTCTTT. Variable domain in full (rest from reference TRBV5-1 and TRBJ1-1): KAGVTQTPRYLIKTRGQQVTLSCSPISGHRSVSWYQQTPGQGLQFLFEYFSETQRNKGNFPGRFSGRQFSNSRSEMNVSTLELGDSALYLCASSLEQGMNTEAFFGQGTRLTVV.